This TCR beta chain is from a study of T cells in tuberculosis. Produced via immunoSEQ multiplex PCR; TCRdb's table is partial and in-frame only. The data contain just under 45,000 clones, approximately 94% of them singletons. CDR3 length: 13 amino acids. The V end lost 5 bases, the J end lost 5 bases, and 15 bases lay between the germline ends. Per the germline V gene, CDR1 is GTSNPN and CDR2 is SVGIG (reference sequence). The rearrangement uses TRBV30 and TRBJ1-1; TRBD1 might be the D (5 bases). The source of this sequence is a donor aged 10-29 years with latent tuberculosis or without tuberculosis infection. Some clones in this sample may be carry-over from other donors' samples. The sample consisted of PBMCs. CDR3 bases: TGTGCCTGGGGCAGGGAATCATGGACTGAAGCTTTCTTT. Amino acid sequence: CAWGRESWTEAFF.